In this sample, the clone carrying this T cell receptor (beta chain) turned up many times. Its antigen is currently unknown. The data were taken from a study of identical twins. TCRdb analysed the 5' RACE reads with MiXCR anew, one entry per CDR3 protein. This table holds approximately 600,000 distinct CDR3 sequences, approximately 9.6% found once. The study's findings and limits: Some out-of-frame alpha sequences were shared by twins, and these showed excess low generation probability.

Germline V gene lookup returns CDR1 SEHNR and CDR2 FQNEAQ (reference sequence). The V gene lost 1 base and the J gene lost 2 bases, with 5 bases spanning the gap. This CDR3 is built from 13 residues. These data also featured in a second study, about yellow fever vaccine responses in identical twins. As that study records: After vaccination, twins' T cell response reportedly seemed partly convergent, partly personalized.

The receptor comes from a young woman in good health. Specimen: PBMCs. The chain has TRBV7-9 and TRBJ2-5, with D hard to call. The CDR3 reads CASSLVSQETQYF. CDR3 DNA sequence: TGTGCCAGCAGCTTAGTATCACAAGAGACCCAGTACTTC.